A single sample is the source of the 8 T cell receptor beta chains below, sequenced in a study of blood T cells in healthy people across ages. Primed by a sample-barcoded 5' primer and a J-beta primer mix, a second PCR proceeded for about 6 to 11 cycles. TCRdb independently ran MiXCR on the 5' RACE reads; one entry per CDR3 protein. Of about 900,000 distinct CDR3 sequences listed, approximately 67% are singletons. The sample comprised blood. All receptors come from a man aged 25-45 years in good health.

The chain recombines TRBV28 with TRBJ1-5; the D is unclear. Germline CDR1 and CDR2: MDHEN and SYDVKM. CDR3 length equals 12 residues. V was shortened by 4 bases and J by 9 bases, with 10 bases between the two germline ends. The CDR3 nucleotides read TGTGCCAGCAGTTCCCCCAGCCTGCCCCAGCATTTT. As protein: CASSSPSLPQHF. Looking up the rest from reference TRBV28 and TRBJ1-5 gives the full variable domain: DVKVTQSSRYLVKRTGEKVFLECVQDMDHENMFWYRQDPGLGLRLIYFSYDVKMKEKGDIPEGYSVSREKKERFSLILESASTNQTSMYLCASSSPSLPQHFGDGTRLSIL.

The V gene is TRBV4-3, the J gene TRBJ2-1; 9 bases fit TRBD2. Germline V gene lookup returns CDR1 LGHNA and CDR2 YSLEER. This CDR3 comprises 16 residues. The junction had 11 bases not matched to a gene; V was cut back by 2 bases and J by 9 bases. As DNA, the CDR3 is TGCGCCAGCAGCCAATCCGGGACTAGCATAGGATGTGAGCAGTTCTTC. Translated: CASSQSGTSIGCEQFF.

The chain uses TRBV20-1 and TRBJ2-7, with 7 bases identical to TRBD2. The CDR3 runs 15 residues. Germline V lookup: CDR1 DFQATT, CDR2 SNEGSKA (reference sequence). Unmatched junction bases numbered 9, after V lost 3 bases and J lost 1 base. In DNA, the CDR3 is TGCAGTGCTAGCCCGGGAGGTAACCCGTCCTACGAGCAGTACTTC. This codes for CSASPGGNPSYEQYF.

A few counts support this clonotype. The chain is built from TRBV20-1 and TRBJ1-5, with a tentative D call TRBD1 (5 bases). Trimming shortened V by 6 bases and J by 6 bases, and 24 bases separated the two germline ends. The CDR3 extends over 16 amino acids. Per germline, CDR1 DFQATT and CDR2 SNEGSKA (reference sequence). The CDR3 loop reads CSATSFDSAVGQPQHF. In DNA form, the CDR3 reads TGCAGTGCCACCTCCTTCGACAGTGCAGTGGGTCAGCCCCAGCATTTT.

The genes are TRBV20-1 and TRBJ2-1; 11 nucleotides agree with TRBD2. This CDR3 contains 16 residues. V was clipped by 0 bases and J by 12 bases; unmatched bases: 13. From germline, CDR1 is DFQATT and CDR2 SNEGSKA (reference sequence). CDR3 coding DNA: TGCAGTGCTAGAGATTGGGCTAGCGGGGGGAGTCGGGTGCAGTTCTTC. This sequence encodes CSARDWASGGSRVQFF.

V usage is TRBV10-3 and J usage is TRBJ2-3; D is uncertain. This CDR3 spans 15 amino acids. The V end was cut by 0 bases, the J end by 0 bases, with 7 bases between. In germline, CDR1 is ENHRY, CDR2 SYGVKD. CDR3 amino acids: CAISESAESTDTQYF. The CDR3 nucleotides are TGTGCCATCAGTGAGTCGGCAGAAAGCACAGATACGCAGTATTTT.

This clonotype was observed a few times. V and J are TRBV7-2 and TRBJ2-1; maybe TRBD2 (5 bases). The CDR3 is made up of 15 amino acids. CDR1 and CDR2 (germline): SGHTA, FQGNSA. V lost 4 bases and J lost 3, with 13 bases in between. CDR3 protein: CASSSRRGFYNEQFF. DNA of the CDR3: TGTGCCAGCAGCTCCCGACGCGGGTTCTACAATGAGCAGTTCTTC. The whole variable domain, remainder taken from reference TRBV7-2 and TRBJ2-1, is GAGVSQSPSNKVTEKGKDVELRCDPISGHTALYWYRQSLGQGLEFLIYFQGNSAPDKSGLPSDRFSAERTGGSVSTLTIQRTQQEDSAVYLCASSSRRGFYNEQFFGPGTRLTVL.

The gene calls are TRBV7-2 and TRBJ1-2; 8 nucleotides line up with TRBD1. The V gene's germline CDR1 is SGHTA and CDR2 FQGNSA. With 6 bases clipped from V and 3 bases from J, the junction kept 6 bases outside the gene matches. CDR3 length: 14 amino acids. The CDR3 bases are TGTGCCAGCAGACAACAGGGGGGCGACTATGGCTACACCTTC. Amino acids: CASRQQGGDYGYTF. The full variable domain, completed using reference TRBV7-2 and TRBJ1-2, is GAGVSQSPSNKVTEKGKDVELRCDPISGHTALYWYRQSLGQGLEFLIYFQGNSAPDKSGLPSDRFSAERTGGSVSTLTIQRTQQEDSAVYLCASRQQGGDYGYTFGSGTRLTVV.